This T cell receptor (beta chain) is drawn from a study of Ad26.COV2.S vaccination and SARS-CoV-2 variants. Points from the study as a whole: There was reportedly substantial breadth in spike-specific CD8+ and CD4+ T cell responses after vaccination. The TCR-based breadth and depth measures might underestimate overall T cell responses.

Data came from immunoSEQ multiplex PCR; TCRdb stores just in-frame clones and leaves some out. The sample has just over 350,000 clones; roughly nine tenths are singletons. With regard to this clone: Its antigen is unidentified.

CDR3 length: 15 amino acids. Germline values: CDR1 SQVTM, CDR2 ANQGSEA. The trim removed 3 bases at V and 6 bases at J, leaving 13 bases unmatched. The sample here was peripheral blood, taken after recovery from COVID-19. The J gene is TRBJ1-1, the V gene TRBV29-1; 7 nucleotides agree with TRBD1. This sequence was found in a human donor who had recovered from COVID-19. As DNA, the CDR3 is TGCAGCGTTGAGGGATTTCGTGGGACAGAGCCTGAAGCTTTCTTT. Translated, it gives CSVEGFRGTEPEAFF. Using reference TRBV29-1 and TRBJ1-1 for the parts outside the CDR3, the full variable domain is SAVISQKPSRDICQRGTSLTIQCQVDSQVTMMFWYRQQPGQSLTLIATANQGSEATYESGFVIDKFPISRPNLTFSTLTVSNMSPEDSSIYLCSVEGFRGTEPEAFFGQGTRLTVV.